The entry that follows covers one T cell receptor beta chain sequence. Its antigen is still unknown. The data were obtained in a study of shared clonotypes between healthy human individuals. Study-level findings and limits: Naive CD4 clonotypes were shared across a few donors at roughly 5%.

Genomic DNA of each subset was evenly split across several immunoSEQ plates. Replicate sorted-subset PCRs were loaded with around 220 ng DNA, tens of thousands of T cell genomes. The table came from immunoSEQ multiplex PCR; TCRdb's copy has only in-frame clones and leaves some out. The sample carries under 2.5 million clones, under 95% recorded once. The donors, healthy adults who were HIV-negative, had experienced no recent acute infections or vaccinations. Per the germline V gene, CDR1 is ENHRY and CDR2 is SYGVKD. J gave up 5 bases and V 9 bases, and 5 bases lay outside the gene matches. The CDR3 has 13 amino acids.

The sequenced sample consisted of naive CD4+ T cells from PBMCs. Subset meaning: CD45RA+ positively selected. J is TRBJ1-1 and V is TRBV10-3; 11 positions match TRBD1. The sequence was collected from a man aged 18 to 29 in good health. Some clones in this sample may be carry-over from other donors' samples. CDR3 region: CAIGQGARTEAFF. For the CDR3, the DNA is TGTGCCATAGGACAGGGGGCGAGGACTGAAGCTTTCTTT.